The entry below describes one T cell receptor (beta chain). This sample was included in a study of blood T cell repertoires in COVID-19. Study information: Specimens from acute and convalescent COVID-19 originated in the United States, Italy and Spain. Sources were T cells, B-cell-depleted T cells, or PBMCs; the material itself was cDNA or gDNA.

TCRdb keeps only in-frame clones here, not all; method: immunoSEQ multiplex PCR. This sample has under 200,000 clones, with 81% found just once. Individuals drawn from 20 to 25 US areas were about 18 to 90 years old. V dropped 0 bases and J dropped 10 bases, with 19 bases sitting between them. The germline CDR1 and CDR2 sequences are LGHNA and YNFKEQ. This CDR3 is 16 amino acids long. The sequenced sample was PBMCs or T cells enriched from blood (not recorded which). The V and J genes are TRBV4-2 and TRBJ2-1, with TRBD1 as a possible D gene (6 bases). The source of this sequence is a woman in her thirties or forties with acute COVID-19. Written as DNA, the CDR3 is TGTGCCAGCAGCCAAGAGTTAAGCGAAGGAAGGGGGGAGCAGTTCTTC. Encoded protein: CASSQELSEGRGEQFF.